This T cell receptor beta chain was identified in a study of blood T cell repertoires in COVID-19. CDR3 length equals 14 residues. Germline V gene data show CDR1 as MGHDK and CDR2 as SYGVNS. V shed 3 bases and J 3 bases; nucleotides not matched to a gene: 2. Authors' methods: For nucleated cells, counts were estimated from reference gene primer amplification. Assay: immunoSEQ multiplex PCR; the TCRdb copy retains only in-frame clones and omits some. The V and J calls and the clone size are those of that table, but D and trimming were determined from the DNA. The sample has around 140,000 clones, 78% seen once.

This receptor was obtained from a woman aged 60-75 years with acute or convalescent COVID-19. The sequenced sample consisted of peripheral blood. The chain has TRBV25-1 and TRBJ2-3; 8 positions match TRBD2. As DNA, the CDR3 is TGTGCCAGCAGTGAGCGGGAGGTGACAGATACGCAGTATTTT. The encoded protein is CASSEREVTDTQYF.